This TCR beta chain was captured in a study of shared clonotypes between healthy human individuals. This clone was seen a handful of times. Its antigen is not known. Overall study results and limits: Blood was the only sampled material, and tissue repertoires likely differ. Non-shared clonotypes had lower generation probabilities than those shared by all four donors.

V gave up 0 bases and J gave up 9 bases, with 14 bases separating them. There are 14 residues in the CDR3. Germline assignment: CDR1 MGHRA and CDR2 YSYEKL. Sequencing was performed with immunoSEQ multiplex PCR; in TCRdb, only in-frame clones are kept and a portion is missing. The sample records some 1,100,000 clones, 75% to 80% being singletons. The chain joins TRBV4-1 to TRBJ2-5, with D perhaps matching TRBD2 (6 bases). The receptor's source is a young man in good health. Some clones in this sample may be carry-over from other donors' samples. The sample taken for sequencing was memory CD4+ T cells from PBMCs. Subset indicated: CD45RA-negative fraction. The CDR3 protein is CASSQDGGAGPQYF. The CDR3 DNA reads as TGCGCCAGCAGCCAAGATGGTGGGGCGGGGCCCCAGTACTTC.